One and the same sample provided the 16 T cell receptor beta chains below, sequenced in a study of post-analysis software for immune sequencing data. Study-level points and caveats: TRBV5-6, TRBV5-1 and TRBV20-1 belonged to a set of about five TRBV segments that were more frequent in patients than controls.

Incorporated into the TCR beta cDNA libraries were unique molecular identifiers, which served to reduce PCR and sequencing biases. TCRdb re-called the PCR reads with MiXCR, one entry per CDR3 protein. The sample has more than 500,000 distinct CDR3 sequences; about a third are singletons. These TCRs are of unknown antigen specificity. The sample comprised blood. The source is a girl between 2 and 17 years old with multiple sclerosis.

This clonotype showed up just a few times. The chain carries TRBV4-1 and TRBJ1-4, with 8 bases that match TRBD1. This CDR3 has 16 amino acids. V shed 3 bases and J 8 bases; nucleotides not matched to a gene: 11. CDR1 MGHRA and CDR2 YSYEKL come from the germline V gene. CDR3 region: CASSHLSDRGGEKLFF. CDR3 DNA sequence: TGCGCCAGCAGCCATCTCTCCGACAGGGGTGGGGAAAAACTGTTTTTT.

This chain uses TRBV11-2 with TRBJ2-5, with 8 positions matching TRBD1. The CDR3 sequence is 15 residues long. Per germline, CDR1 SGHAT and CDR2 FQNNGV. The J segment lost 2 bases and the V segment lost 5 bases, leaving 7 bases of the junction unmatched. The CDR3: CASSGGQGYQETQYF. The CDR3 nucleotides are TGTGCCAGCAGCGGAGGACAGGGCTATCAAGAGACCCAGTACTTC. The full variable domain, its missing parts supplied by reference TRBV11-2 and TRBJ2-5, is EAGVAQSPRYKIIEKRQSVAFWCNPISGHATLYWYQQILGQGPKLLIQFQNNGVVDDSQLPKDRFSAERLKGVDSTLKIQPAKLEDSAVYLCASSGGQGYQETQYFGPGTRLLVL.

The V and J genes are TRBV28 and TRBJ1-6, with 9 bases that match TRBD1. The CDR3 totals 17 residues. The germline V gene encodes CDR1 MDHEN and CDR2 SYDVKM. V lost 4 bases and J lost 10; bases outside the gene matches: 14. The CDR3 DNA reads as TGTGCCAGCAGTTCCCCCTGGCTAGGGACAGGGAGGTCACCCCTCCACTTT. Protein: CASSSPWLGTGRSPLHF.

V gene TRBV6-1 combines with J gene TRBJ2-7; 12 bases match TRBD2. This CDR3 is built from 16 residues. Germline assignment: CDR1 MNHNS and CDR2 SASEGT. The junction had 5 bases not matched to a gene; V was cut back by 5 bases and J by 0 bases. The CDR3 DNA sequence: TGTGCCAGCAGTCGGACTAGCGGGGTGAGCTCCTACGAGCAGTACTTC. Translation gives CASSRTSGVSSYEQYF.

V and J are TRBV11-2 and TRBJ2-1, with 8 positions matching TRBD1. The V and J ends lost 3 bases and 1 base, in that order; junction bases with no gene match: 2. This CDR3 spans 15 amino acids. Germline V CDR1 and CDR2: SGHAT, FQNNGV. CDR3 DNA sequence: TGTGCCAGCAGCTTCAACAGGGGGTCCTACAATGAGCAGTTCTTC. Protein: CASSFNRGSYNEQFF.

The V call is TRBV28, the J call TRBJ2-3; the D gene could be TRBD1 or TRBD2 (5 bases each). This CDR3 spans 18 amino acids. The V gene's germline CDR1 is MDHEN and CDR2 SYDVKM. The V gene lost 5 bases and the J gene lost 0 bases, with 21 bases spanning the gap. The CDR3, as DNA: TGTGCCAGCAGTCCCTGGGGGAGCGGTCCCACTAGCACAGATACGCAGTATTTT. Its protein product is CASSPWGSGPTSTDTQYF.

This clonotype was found a few times. The rearrangement links TRBV20-1 to TRBJ1-2, with D unresolved. Between the trimmed V and J ends, which lost 1 base and 4 bases, there was a span of 4 bases. Germline assignment: CDR1 DFQATT and CDR2 SNEGSKA (reference sequence). The CDR3 sequence is 11 residues long. CDR3 in DNA: TGCAGTGCTAGAGCCCCCTATGGCTACACCTTC. It is translated as CSARAPYGYTF.

This chain connects TRBV5-1 to TRBJ2-5; D possibly uses TRBD1 or TRBD2 (5 bases each). The germline CDR1 and CDR2 sequences are SGHRS and YFSETQ. Trimming removed 0 bases at V and 3 bases at J, with 9 bases between. The CDR3 sequence is 14 residues long. The CDR3 sequence is CASSLGGVEETQYF. The CDR3 nucleotides are TGCGCCAGCAGCTTGGGAGGGGTTGAAGAGACCCAGTACTTC. Supplemented by reference TRBV5-1 and TRBJ2-5, the full variable domain reads KAGVTQTPRYLIKTRGQQVTLSCSPISGHRSVSWYQQTPGQGLQFLFEYFSETQRNKGNFPGRFSGRQFSNSRSEMNVSTLELGDSALYLCASSLGGVEETQYFGPGTRLLVL.

CDR3 residues: CASAAGFRGTGETQYF. The CDR3 DNA is TGTGCCAGCGCTGCGGGGTTTCGGGGTACGGGAGAGACCCAGTACTTC. The V gene is TRBV7-9, the J gene TRBJ2-4; weak D call: TRBD2 (6 bases). The DNA end favors TRBJ2-5, so the J call may be wrong. Per germline, CDR1 SEHNR and CDR2 FQNEAQ (reference sequence). The CDR3 spans 16 residues.

With regard to this clonotype: Compared with germline, one end of the junction differs, possibly owing to a read error. The V gene is TRBV10-2, the J gene TRBJ1-6, with TRBD1 matching 11 bases. In germline, CDR1 is WSHSY, CDR2 SAAADI. The CDR3 covers 16 residues. The CDR3 bases are TGCGCCAGCAGCTGTCGGACAGGGGGCCATAATTCACTCCTCCACTTT. Encoded protein: CASSCRTGGHNSLLHF.

The chain joins TRBV4-1 to TRBJ1-2, with 8 bases aligning to TRBD1. The CDR3 is 15 residues long. Germline-derived CDR1 and CDR2 are MGHRA and YSYEKL. The V segment lost 0 bases and the J segment 5 bases; nucleotides outside the gene matches: 5. CDR3 sequence: CASSQDLGTGYGYTF. The CDR3 DNA is TGCGCCAGCAGCCAAGATCTTGGGACAGGATATGGCTACACCTTC.

The chain carries TRBV7-8 and TRBJ2-3; TRBD1 is a possible D gene (6 bases). This CDR3 has 16 residues. V was clipped by 1 base and J by 3 bases, with 14 bases between them. CDR1 and CDR2 from the germline V gene are SGHVS and FQNEAQ. The CDR3: CASSLEGVLKTDTQYF. Written as DNA, the CDR3 is TGTGCCAGCAGCTTAGAGGGGGTGTTGAAGACAGATACGCAGTATTTT.

This clonotype occurred a few times. This sequence joins TRBV2 and TRBJ2-4; tentative D call: TRBD1 (6 bases). The CDR3 has 13 amino acids. From germline, CDR1 is SNHLY and CDR2 FYNNEI. V was clipped by 3 bases and J by 10 bases, with 13 bases between them. The CDR3 spells CASSEVPRGIQYF. In DNA form, the CDR3 reads TGTGCCAGCAGTGAGGTCCCGAGGGGGATTCAGTACTTC.

As for this clonotype: Germline is not matched at one junction end, which may reflect a read error. V is TRBV27 and J is TRBJ2-5, with TRBD1 matching over 7 bases. This CDR3 spans 15 amino acids. Looked up from germline, CDR1 is MNHEY and CDR2 is SMNVEV (reference sequence). The DNA for the CDR3 is TGTGTCAGCAGTGGTTTCCCAGGGGGTCCAGAGACCCAGTACTTC. Encoded protein: CVSSGFPGGPETQYF.

This clonotype has a count of ten or more. The rearrangement joins TRBV7-3 to TRBJ2-5, with D uncertain. Germline CDR1 reads SGHTA; CDR2 reads FQGTGA. Deletions cut 5 bases from V and 4 bases from J, with 11 bases between. The CDR3 contains 13 residues. The CDR3 DNA follows: TGTGCCAGCAGCCCGGACGGTGGAGAGACCCAGTACTTC. Amino acid sequence: CASSPDGGETQYF. The full variable domain, in which reference TRBV7-3 and TRBJ2-5 provide the parts outside the CDR3, is GAGVSQTPSNKVTEKGKYVELRCDPISGHTALYWYRQSLGQGPEFLIYFQGTGAADDSGLPNDRFFAVRPEGSVSTLKIQRTERGDSAVYLCASSPDGGETQYFGPGTRLLVL.

The chain uses TRBV5-1 and TRBJ2-1; D may be TRBD1 (5 bases). V gave up 0 bases and J gave up 6 bases, with 10 bases separating them. The V gene's germline CDR1 is SGHRS and CDR2 YFSETQ. The CDR3 totals 14 residues. This CDR3 reads CASSLEGPINEQFF. CDR3 coding DNA: TGCGCCAGCAGCTTGGAGGGGCCCATCAATGAGCAGTTCTTC.